This T cell receptor (beta chain) was profiled in a study of blood T cell repertoires in COVID-19. Study overall: The United States, Italy and Spain supplied acute and convalescent COVID-19 samples.

Source study methods: Reference gene primers were amplified, and this amplification served to estimate nucleated cell counts. Assay used: immunoSEQ multiplex PCR; TCRdb lists only in-frame clones, some missing. The V and J calls and clone size were taken over from that table, and D and trimming were inferred from the DNA. The sample holds around 62,000 clones, 90% to 95% seen once. Germline CDR1 SGHVS, CDR2 FQNEAQ. V dropped 2 bases and J dropped 2; count of bases not matched to a gene: 9. The CDR3 is made up of 17 amino acids. V is TRBV7-8 and J is TRBJ2-3; 8 nucleotides align to TRBD1. The sequence was collected from a man between 65 and 85 years old with active COVID-19. Sequenced material: peripheral blood. Written as DNA, the CDR3 is TGTGCCAGCAGCTTACCCGGCAGGGGGCACTCCACAGATACGCAGTATTTT. The encoded protein is CASSLPGRGHSTDTQYF.